This T cell receptor beta chain was captured in a study of blood T cells in healthy people across ages (dated by TCRdb to the mid-2010s). Background for the entire study: In model experiments, roughly one uniquely barcoded TCR beta cDNA molecule per two T cells was captured by template switching. The study measured age-related changes in TCR beta repertoire diversity using deep sequencing normalized with unique cDNA molecular identifiers. The donors were divided into four age groups: young (average 16 years), middle-aged (roughly 40), aged (around 59) and long-lived (more than 75). To avoid experimental bias, donors of different ages were randomly spread across the sequencing lanes. Two additional independent replicas of 1 million unique cDNA reads from the same blood draw were analyzed for two donors (one aged 18 to 30 and one aged 80 or older).

Beyond this particular receptor, the publication reports: Because profiling used bulk unsorted PBMCs, naive and antigen-experienced compartments could not be compared conclusively. Observed TCR beta diversity correlated strongly with the percentage of naive T cells measured by flow cytometry. As age increased, observed TCR beta diversity per million T cells dropped in a roughly linear way, and a significant reduction was already evident by age around 41. The CMV infection status of donors was not known, potentially confounding age-related changes in expanded clonotypes. Estimates of total diversity based on one million sequenced T cells were considered lower bounds and underestimates. Compared with the aged group, more naive CD4+ T cells, fewer expanded clones and increased TCR diversity were shown by the long-lived group, suggesting age selection.

V ends up 0 bases short and J 7 bases short, with an unmatched junction base count of 9. Including the terminal cysteine and phenylalanine, the CDR3 comprises 16 residues. Of all the DNA, just the CDR3 is kept, 48 bases in frame from base 1. From the germline V gene, CDR1 is SGHDN and CDR2 is FVKESK. The approximately 39 donors, aged about 6 to 95 years, were systemically healthy Caucasian individuals from Russia. Each donor gave roughly 9 milliliters of peripheral blood, drawn into EDTA-treated Vacutainer tubes. Ficoll-Paque density-gradient centrifugation was used to isolate PBMCs, with at least 6.5 million per sample. Trizol reagent was used to extract total RNA from PBMCs, with at least 5 micrograms per sample. For every donor, flow cytometry on a PBMC aliquot measured the percentage of naive CD45RAhigh/CD27high T cells. Receptors were amplified or captured by 5' RACE. Sequencing took place on an Illumina HiSeq 2500. The second PCR ran for about 6 to 11 cycles and used a J-beta primer mix along with a sample-barcoded 5' primer. A unique molecular identifier was introduced onto each TCR beta cDNA molecule by a template-switch 5' adaptor carrying 12 random nucleotides. Each sample yielded at least 3 million CDR3-containing paired-end reads. First-strand cDNA synthesis was performed from all RNA using the Mint cDNA synthesis kit, with priming by a TRBC-specific oligonucleotide. After uracil-DNA glycosylase treatment, a first 18-cycle PCR used universal primers M1SS and BC2_uni_R on all cDNA. Concerning the study's data processing: Each sample was normalized by randomly selecting 1 million high-quality reads, each carrying a distinct molecular identifier. Instead of being binned into consensus sequences, reads with shared molecular identifiers were discarded. CDR3 identification, clonotype clustering and error correction used MiTCR with a Q25 quality threshold and the strictest error-elimination algorithm. A nonparametric unseen species model with Euler transformation was used to estimate lower-bound total TCR beta diversity. TCRdb trimmed the raw reads at Q25, called clones with MiXCR and kept productive beta chains. Every CDR3 protein is listed once, alongside the most common genes and DNA of its rows. For this entry, the V and J calls and clone size follow TCRdb and not the study's own pipeline. The sample includes a few hundred thousand distinct CDR3 sequences, with roughly 29% observed a single time. Approximately 17% of the sample is held by the ten biggest clonotypes.

Concerning this clonotype itself: The clone's antigen remains unknown. Per-nucleotide qualities are absent, and no much larger clonotype sits a single base away.

Sequencing was done on a sample of blood. The receptor chain draws on TRBV14 and TRBJ1-2, and TRBD1 matches 9 of the central bases. This TCR derives from a woman in her seventies in good health. The nucleotides read TGTGCCAGCAGCCAAGATGAGAACAGGGGGCTCTCTGGCTACACCTTC. Its protein is CASSQDENRGLSGYTF. The CDR3, completed at both ends by the reference TRBV14 and TRBJ1-2 genes, gives the full variable domain EAGVTQFPSHSVIEKGQTVTLRCDPISGHDNLYWYRRVMGKEIKFLLHFVKESKQDESGMPNNRFLAERTGGTYSTLKVQPAELEDSGVYFCASSQDENRGLSGYTFGSGTRLTVV.